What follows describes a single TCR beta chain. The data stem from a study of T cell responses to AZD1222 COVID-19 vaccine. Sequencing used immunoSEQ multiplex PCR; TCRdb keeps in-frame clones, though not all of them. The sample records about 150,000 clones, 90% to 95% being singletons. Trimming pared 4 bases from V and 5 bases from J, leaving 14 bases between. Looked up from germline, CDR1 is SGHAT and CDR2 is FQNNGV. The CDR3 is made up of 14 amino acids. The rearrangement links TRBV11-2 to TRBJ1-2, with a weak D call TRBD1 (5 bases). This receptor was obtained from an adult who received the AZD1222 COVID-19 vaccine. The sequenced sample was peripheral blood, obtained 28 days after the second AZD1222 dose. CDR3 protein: CASSSGTASYGYTF. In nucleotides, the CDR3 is TGTGCCAGCAGCTCCGGGACGGCCAGTTATGGCTACACCTTC.